A selection of T cell receptor beta chains follows, all from one sample in a study of Ad26.COV2.S vaccination and SARS-CoV-2 variants. Repertoires were generated with immunoSEQ multiplex PCR, while TCRdb's copy carries only in-frame clones and drops some. The table lists fewer than 500,000 clones, about nine tenths of them singletons. The starting material was peripheral blood, obtained in a trial of Ad26.COV2.S vaccine versus placebo. Receptors were obtained from a person between 18 and 65 years old who received the Ad26.COV2.S COVID-19 vaccine or a placebo. Each CDR3 is given without its conserved first and last residue.

V,J,CDR3
TRBV19,TRBJ1-5,ASSINYSNQPQH
TRBV7-2,TRBJ1-1,ASSLVPLSEAF
TRBV18,TRBJ1-5,ASSPGRTGPYSNQPQH
TRBV28,TRBJ2-4,ASEGGFLAKNIQY
TRBV6-5,TRBJ2-3,ASSYRTGVTDTQY
TRBV4-2,TRBJ2-5,ASSQDYRGETQY
TRBV5-5,TRBJ2-7,ASRGTGSYEQY
TRBV2,TRBJ1-6,ASSADRNNSPLH
TRBV11-3,TRBJ2-7,ASSRGLGYEQY
TRBV28,TRBJ2-7,ASRTSGAYEQY
TRBV29-1,TRBJ2-5,SPLAGGTQY
TRBV4-2,TRBJ2-3,ASSATRTSGRDTQY
TRBV29-1,TRBJ1-2,SVRDRDGYT
TRBV7-9,TRBJ2-1,ASSILAGLLEQF
TRBV7-8,TRBJ2-1,ASSQLDGSSYNEQF
TRBV18,TRBJ2-1,ASSPPVGRAYNEQF
TRBV9,TRBJ2-3,ASSVGAISTDTQY
TRBV27,TRBJ2-1,ASKRLADSYNEQF
TRBV27,TRBJ2-4,ASSLIAGKAKNIQY
TRBV6-6,TRBJ2-1,ASSTGFTNEQF
TRBV19,TRBJ2-4,ASSPETGRLAKNIQY
TRBV20-1,TRBJ1-2,SARGGWGYT
TRBV28,TRBJ2-7,ASSGVPYEQY
TRBV7-2,TRBJ2-3,ASSLDRTDTQY
TRBV3-1/TRBV3-2,TRBJ2-1,ASSQEDREDEQF
TRBV6-4,TRBJ1-1,ASSPGQGNTEAF
TRBV12-3/TRBV12-4,TRBJ1-1,ASSFHTEAF